The clone carrying this TCR beta chain was found a few times. What it binds is not known. This CDR3 region has 14 residues. Trimming left V 6 bases short and J 8 bases short, with 16 bases between. Per the germline V gene, CDR1 is MNHEY and CDR2 is SMNVEV (reference sequence). This sample was taken from a study of T cell repertoires in cytomegalovirus infection. Study as a whole: Well-studied HLA-B-restricted epitopes and recently identified HLA-C-restricted epitopes of CMV were both used in the study. It can be stated that public TCR beta signatures indicated CMV infection as well as a matching HLA type.

Each CDR3 protein is one row after TCRdb ran MiXCR on the reads. The repertoire holds about a million distinct CDR3 sequences, with about 33% as singletons. Overall study results and limits: CMV carriers having the relevant HLA were flagged by cumulative public TCR beta family frequency. The ex vivo response was dominated by HLA-C-restricted CMV-specific TCR beta clonotypes.

The chain recombines TRBV27 with TRBJ1-4, with D possibly matching TRBD1 (5 bases). The starting material was cultured CD8+ T cells from PBMCs, obtained from culture after CMV antigen stimulation. The source is a human donor in good health (CMV status not recorded). Some clones in this sample may be carry-over from other donors' samples. The CDR3 DNA follows: TGTGCCAGCAGCCTGGGAGGCAGGGACGAAAAACTGTTTTTT. Translated, it gives CASSLGGRDEKLFF.